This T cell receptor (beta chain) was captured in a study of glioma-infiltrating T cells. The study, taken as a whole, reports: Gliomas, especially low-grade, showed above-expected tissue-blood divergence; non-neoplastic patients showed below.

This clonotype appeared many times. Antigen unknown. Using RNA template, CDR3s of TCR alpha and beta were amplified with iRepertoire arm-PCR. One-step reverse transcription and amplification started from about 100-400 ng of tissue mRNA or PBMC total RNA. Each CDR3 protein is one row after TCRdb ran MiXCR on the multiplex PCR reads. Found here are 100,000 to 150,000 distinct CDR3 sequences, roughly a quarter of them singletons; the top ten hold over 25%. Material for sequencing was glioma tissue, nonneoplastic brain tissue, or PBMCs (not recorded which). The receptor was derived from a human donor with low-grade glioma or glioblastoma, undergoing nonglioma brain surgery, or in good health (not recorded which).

In nucleotides, the CDR3 is TGTGCCAGCAGCCGGACCTCCCCAGAGACCCAGTACTTC. As protein: CASSRTSPETQYF. The chain couples TRBV6-1 to TRBJ2-5; the D is unclear. Trimming took 6 bases from V and 4 from J, leaving 12 bases between them. The length of the CDR3 is 13 residues. CDR1 and CDR2 (germline): MNHNS, SASEGT.